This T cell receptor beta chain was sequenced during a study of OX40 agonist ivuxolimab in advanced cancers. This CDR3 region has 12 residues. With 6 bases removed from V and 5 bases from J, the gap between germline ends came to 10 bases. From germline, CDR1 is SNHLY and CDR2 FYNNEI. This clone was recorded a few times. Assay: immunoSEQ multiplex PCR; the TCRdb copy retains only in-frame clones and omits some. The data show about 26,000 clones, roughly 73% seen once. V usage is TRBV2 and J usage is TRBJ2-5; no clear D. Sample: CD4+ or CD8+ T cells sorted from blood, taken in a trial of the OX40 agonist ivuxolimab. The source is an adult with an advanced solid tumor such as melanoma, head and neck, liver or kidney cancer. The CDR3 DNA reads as TGTGCCAGCAGAACCACTGGGGAGACCCAGTACTTC. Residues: CASRTTGETQYF.